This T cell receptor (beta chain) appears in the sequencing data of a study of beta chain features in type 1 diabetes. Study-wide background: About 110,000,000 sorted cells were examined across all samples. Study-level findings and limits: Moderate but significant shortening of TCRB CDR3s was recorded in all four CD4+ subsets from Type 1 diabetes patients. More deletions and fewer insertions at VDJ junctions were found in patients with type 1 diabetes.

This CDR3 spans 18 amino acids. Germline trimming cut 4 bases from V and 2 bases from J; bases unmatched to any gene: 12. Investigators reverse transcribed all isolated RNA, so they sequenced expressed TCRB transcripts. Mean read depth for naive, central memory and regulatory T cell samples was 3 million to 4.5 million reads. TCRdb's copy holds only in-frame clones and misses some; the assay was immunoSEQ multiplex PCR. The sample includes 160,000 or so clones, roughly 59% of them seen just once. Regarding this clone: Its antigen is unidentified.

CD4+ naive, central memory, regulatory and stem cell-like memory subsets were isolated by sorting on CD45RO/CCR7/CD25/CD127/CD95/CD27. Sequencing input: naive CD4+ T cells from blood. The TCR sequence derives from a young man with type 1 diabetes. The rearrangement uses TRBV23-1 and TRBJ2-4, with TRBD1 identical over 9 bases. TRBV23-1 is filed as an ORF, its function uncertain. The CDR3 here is CASSLGQGSCLPKNIQYF. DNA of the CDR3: TGCGCCAGCAGTCTTGGACAGGGGTCGTGTCTCCCCAAAAACATTCAGTACTTC.